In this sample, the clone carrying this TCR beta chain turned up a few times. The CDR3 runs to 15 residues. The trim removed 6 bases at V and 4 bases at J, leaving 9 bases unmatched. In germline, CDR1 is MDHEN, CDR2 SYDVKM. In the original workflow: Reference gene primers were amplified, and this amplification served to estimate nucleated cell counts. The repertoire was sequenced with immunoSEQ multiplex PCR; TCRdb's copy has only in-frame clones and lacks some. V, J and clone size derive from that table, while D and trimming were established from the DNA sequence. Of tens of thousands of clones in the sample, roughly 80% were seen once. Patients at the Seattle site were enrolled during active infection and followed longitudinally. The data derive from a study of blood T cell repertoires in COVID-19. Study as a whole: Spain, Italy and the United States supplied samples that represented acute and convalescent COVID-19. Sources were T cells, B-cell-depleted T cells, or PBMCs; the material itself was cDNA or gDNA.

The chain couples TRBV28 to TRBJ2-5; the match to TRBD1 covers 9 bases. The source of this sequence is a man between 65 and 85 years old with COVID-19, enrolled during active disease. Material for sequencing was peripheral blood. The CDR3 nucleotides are TGTGCCAGCAGCACAGGGGGCGCCTTATCAGAGACCCAGTACTTC. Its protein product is CASSTGGALSETQYF.